The present entry profiles one TCR beta chain with its context. The antigen is unknown. The entry originates in a study of post-analysis software for immune sequencing data. Turning to the study itself: The disease courses covered relapsing-remitting, secondary progressive and progressive-relapsing multiple sclerosis.

Study-wide results and caveats: Relative to controls, patients with multiple sclerosis showed significantly lower normalized Chao1 diversity.

Tagging with unique molecular identifiers was a feature of the TCR beta cDNA libraries. TCRdb recomputed calls from the PCR reads with MiXCR, one row per CDR3 protein. Of hundreds of thousands of distinct CDR3 sequences in the sample, about 32% were seen once. The sequenced sample was blood. The clonotype comes from a girl under 18 with multiple sclerosis.

For the CDR3, the DNA is TGTGCCAGCAGCGCGACTCTAGCGGGGGGGCCCGGTGAGCAGTTCTTC. This sequence encodes CASSATLAGGPGEQFF. The chain links TRBV7-2 to TRBJ2-1; 12 nucleotides agree with TRBD2. Per the germline V gene, CDR1 is SGHTA and CDR2 is FQGNSA. V lost 5 bases and J lost 9; bases outside the gene matches: 11. CDR3 length: 16 amino acids.